One and the same sample provided the 14 T cell receptor beta chains below, sequenced in a study of vaccination and CD4 T cells after COVID-19. Indicated treatment: roughly 10-day PBMC culture with coronavirus spike peptide pools or control peptides (ViraFEST assay). The Oncomine TCR Beta short-read assay sequenced DNA from cultured CD4+ T cells. TCRdb called the PCR reads again in MiXCR, with one record for every CDR3 protein. The data contain 8,500 to 13,000 distinct CDR3 sequences, 77% of them singletons. These receptors' targets are unknown. Sample: CD4+ T cells from blood, cultured in vitro. These receptors were taken from a human donor who had recovered from COVID-19.

V usage is TRBV29-1 and J usage is TRBJ2-5; either TRBD1 or TRBD2 may supply D (6 bases each). Trimming pared 1 base from V and 7 bases from J, leaving 7 bases between. The germline CDR1 and CDR2 sequences are SQVTM and ANQGSEA. The CDR3 loop spans 11 amino acids. DNA of the CDR3: TGCAGCGTTGAAGGGGGGGCGACCCAGTACTTC. Residues: CSVEGGATQYF.

The rearrangement uses TRBV6-5 and TRBJ2-3; D is undetermined. This CDR3 is 13 amino acids long. Germline CDR1 is MNHEY and CDR2 is SVGAGI. Trimming left V 2 bases short and J 6 bases short, with 9 bases between. Written as DNA, the CDR3 is TGTGCCAGCAGTTACCCGCCTGGGGATACGCAGTATTTT. Translation: CASSYPPGDTQYF.

This rearrangement joins TRBV6-2 or TRBV6-3 to TRBJ1-2; unclear D gene. Looked up from germline, CDR1 is MNHEY and CDR2 is SVGEGT. Deletions cut 5 bases from V and 2 bases from J, with 9 bases between. The CDR3 extends over 13 amino acids. The CDR3 sequence is CASSPSGNYGYTF. DNA of the CDR3: TGTGCCAGCAGTCCCTCAGGAAACTATGGCTACACCTTC.

On this clonotype itself: Compared with germline, one end of the junction differs, possibly owing to a read error. The chain employs TRBV7-3 and TRBJ1-1; D gene ambiguous. The CDR3 length is 13 residues. The V gene's germline CDR1 is SGHTA and CDR2 FQGTGA. The CDR3 loop is CASTLSQNTEAFF. CDR3 nucleotides: TGTGCCAGCACCTTATCCCAGAACACTGAAGCTTTCTTT.

V usage is TRBV6-1 and J usage is TRBJ1-2; D is possibly TRBD1 (5 bases). Looked up from germline, CDR1 is MNHNS and CDR2 is SASEGT. The CDR3 sequence is 16 residues long. Trimming left V 6 bases short and J 4 bases short, with 21 bases between. CDR3 in DNA: TGTGCCAGCAGCCCACCCCGGCTGACAGACTCCTATGGCTACACCTTC. Residues: CASSPPRLTDSYGYTF.

J is TRBJ1-6 and V is TRBV6-1; 7 bases align to TRBD1. V shed 6 bases, J shed 0 bases, and the junction held 5 bases outside the gene matches. Germline CDR1 reads MNHNS; CDR2 reads SASEGT. The CDR3 length is 16 residues. In DNA form, the CDR3 reads TGTGCCAGCAGCGGGACAGCGAGCTCCTATAATTCACCCCTCCACTTT. Amino acids: CASSGTASSYNSPLHF.

Here the CDR3 reads CASSDRGGNTGELFF. The CDR3 DNA reads as TGTGCCAGCAGCGACAGGGGTGGTAACACCGGGGAGCTGTTTTTT. The gene calls are TRBV11-2 and TRBJ2-2; 8 positions agree with TRBD1. CDR1 is SGHAT, CDR2 FQNNGV, per germline. The trim removed 5 bases at V and 2 bases at J, leaving 4 bases unmatched. The CDR3 extends over 15 amino acids.

The chain is built from TRBV6-1 and TRBJ2-7; D ambiguous. CDR3 length equals 10 residues. V was trimmed by 6 bases and J by 12 bases, leaving 12 bases between them. Germline-derived CDR1 and CDR2 are MNHNS and SASEGT. The chain's CDR3 is CASSLDPGYF. CDR3 coding DNA: TGTGCCAGCAGCCTCGACCCAGGGTACTTC.

CDR3 region: CSARNGNTEAFF. Written as DNA, the CDR3 is TGCAGTGCTAGAAATGGGAACACTGAAGCTTTCTTT. The V and J genes are TRBV20-1 and TRBJ1-1, with D uncertain. CDR3 length: 12 amino acids. Germline CDR1 DFQATT, CDR2 SNEGSKA (reference sequence). V was shortened by 2 bases and J by 1 base, with 5 bases between the two germline ends.

V usage is TRBV10-3 and J usage is TRBJ1-2, with D unresolved. V gave up 4 bases and J gave up 8 bases, with 11 bases separating them. The germline CDR1 and CDR2 sequences are ENHRY and SYGVKD. CDR3 length: 12 residues. The CDR3, as DNA: TGTGCCATCAGTGCCGACACCCTGGGCTACACCTTC. It is translated as CAISADTLGYTF.

The chain combines TRBV28 with TRBJ2-7; 13 positions match TRBD2. V was clipped by 5 bases and J by 7 bases; unmatched bases: 17. This CDR3 is built from 18 residues. Per the germline V gene, CDR1 is MDHEN and CDR2 is SYDVKM. In DNA form, the CDR3 reads TGTGCCAGCAGTCACCCCCGTCCGGGACTAGCGGGGCCCGGGGAGCAGTACTTC. It encodes CASSHPRPGLAGPGEQYF. The entire variable domain, with the rest obtained from reference TRBV28 and TRBJ2-7, is as follows: DVKVTQSSRYLVKRTGEKVFLECVQDMDHENMFWYRQDPGLGLRLIYFSYDVKMKEKGDIPEGYSVSREKKERFSLILESASTNQTSMYLCASSHPRPGLAGPGEQYFGPGTRLTVT.

In its sample, this clonotype was seen a few times. The chain combines TRBV7-2 with TRBJ2-4; 7 bases are a match to TRBD2. CDR1 is SGHTA and CDR2 is FQGNSA in the germline V gene. The J segment lost 1 base and the V segment lost 1 base, leaving 4 bases of the junction unmatched. The CDR3 extends over 16 amino acids. CDR3 residues: CASSLVAGAAKNIQYF. The CDR3 region has the DNA TGTGCCAGCAGCTTAGTTGCGGGAGCGGCCAAAAACATTCAGTACTTC. Filled out from reference TRBV7-2 and TRBJ2-4, the complete variable domain reads GAGVSQSPSNKVTEKGKDVELRCDPISGHTALYWYRQSLGQGLEFLIYFQGNSAPDKSGLPSDRFSAERTGGSVSTLTIQRTQQEDSAVYLCASSLVAGAAKNIQYFGAGTRLSVL.

The chain has TRBV27 and TRBJ1-2, with D possibly being TRBD1 (6 bases). Germline lookup yields CDR1 MNHEY and CDR2 SMNVEV (reference sequence). The CDR3 contains 15 residues. Trimming pared 2 bases from V and 0 bases from J, leaving 10 bases between. The CDR3: CASSLTGLTNYGYTF. DNA for the CDR3: TGTGCCAGCAGTTTAACAGGGTTAACTAACTATGGCTACACCTTC.

The chain carries TRBV20-1 and TRBJ1-5, with D tentatively TRBD1 (5 bases). The CDR3 is made up of 10 amino acids. Per the germline V gene, CDR1 is DFQATT and CDR2 is SNEGSKA (reference sequence). The germline V and J ends were trimmed by 3 bases and 11 bases, with 8 bases remaining between them. The CDR3 region is CSASPRAQHF. In DNA, the CDR3 is TGCAGTGCTAGTCCCAGGGCCCAGCATTTT.